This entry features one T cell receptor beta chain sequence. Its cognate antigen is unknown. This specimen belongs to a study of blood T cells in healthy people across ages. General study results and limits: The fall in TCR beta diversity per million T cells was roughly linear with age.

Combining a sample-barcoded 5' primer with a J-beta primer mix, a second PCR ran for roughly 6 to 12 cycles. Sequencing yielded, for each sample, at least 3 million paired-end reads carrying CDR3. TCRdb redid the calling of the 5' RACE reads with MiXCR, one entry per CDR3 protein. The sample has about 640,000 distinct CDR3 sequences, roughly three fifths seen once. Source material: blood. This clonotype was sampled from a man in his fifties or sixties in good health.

CDR3 DNA: TGTGCCAGCAGTACCGCCGGGGGAGCTAACTATGGCTACACCTTC. Translating it yields CASSTAGGANYGYTF. The rearrangement joins TRBV6-5 to TRBJ1-2; possible D gene TRBD1, 5 bases. Germline V gene sequence: CDR1 MNHEY, CDR2 SVGAGI. V dropped 5 bases and J dropped 0 bases, with 13 bases sitting between them. CDR3 size: 15 residues.